Shown below are 8 T cell receptor beta chains from a single sample sequenced in a study of blood T cell repertoires in COVID-19. Profiling relied on immunoSEQ multiplex PCR, and the TCRdb table lists in-frame clones only, not all of them. The table includes approximately 240,000 clones, approximately 91% detected once. Sequenced: peripheral blood. The source is a man aged 25 to 45 with COVID-19, enrolled during active disease.

The chain couples TRBV19 to TRBJ1-2; 10 bases are a match to TRBD1. The V and J ends lost 4 bases and 4 bases, in that order; junction bases with no gene match: 6. The CDR3 sequence is 15 residues long. Germline assignment: CDR1 LNHDA and CDR2 SQIVND (reference sequence). The CDR3 bases are TGTGCCAGTAGTAAGGGGACAGGGGACTTCTATGGCTACACCTTC. As protein: CASSKGTGDFYGYTF.

In regard to this clone: A junction end diverges from the germline sequence, so it may reflect a read error. The chain combines TRBV5-1 with TRBJ2-1, with TRBD2 identical over 8 bases. CDR3 length: 13 amino acids. Germline V gene lookup returns CDR1 SGHRS and CDR2 YFSETQ. In nucleotides, the CDR3 is TGCGCCAGCAGCTTGGGGACTAGCAATGGGCAGTTCTTC. This encodes CASSLGTSNGQFF.

This rearrangement joins TRBV7-9 to TRBJ1-6; tentatively, D is TRBD1 (6 bases). Germline V lookup: CDR1 SEHNR, CDR2 FQNEAQ (reference sequence). The CDR3 covers 17 residues. Trimming removed 2 bases at V and 10 bases at J, with 21 bases between. CDR3 sequence reads: CASSLSYRQEFYSPLHF. CDR3 nucleotides: TGTGCCAGCAGCTTATCCTATCGACAGGAGTTTTACTCACCCCTCCACTTT.

The chain uses TRBV18 and TRBJ1-5, with D tentatively TRBD1 (5 bases). Germline values: CDR1 KGHSH, CDR2 LQKENI. Trimming cost V 6 bases and J 1 base, with 13 bases left between them. This CDR3 region has 15 residues. Here the CDR3 DNA reads TGTGCCAGCTCCCCGGACACCGTAAGCAATCAGCCCCAGCATTTT. This gives the protein CASSPDTVSNQPQHF. The whole variable domain, filled in from reference TRBV18 and TRBJ1-5, reads NAGVMQNPRHLVRRRGQEARLRCSPMKGHSHVYWYRQLPEEGLKFMVYLQKENIIDESGMPKERFSAEFPKEGPSILRIQQVVRGDSAAYFCASSPDTVSNQPQHFGDGTRLSIL.

The chain recombines TRBV2 with TRBJ2-5, with 9 nucleotides matching TRBD1. Germline V gene data show CDR1 as SNHLY and CDR2 as FYNNEI. The CDR3 is 15 residues long. After removal of 6 bases from V and 2 bases from J, the junction contained 7 bases not matched to a gene. CDR3 DNA sequence: TGTGCCAGCAGAAAACAGGGGGCAAGACAAGAGACCCAGTACTTC. Residues: CASRKQGARQETQYF.

The chain joins TRBV27 to TRBJ1-1, with D perhaps matching TRBD1 (6 bases). CDR1 is MNHEY, CDR2 SMNVEV, per germline (reference sequence). Trimming pared 5 bases from V and 0 bases from J, leaving 13 bases between. CDR3 length: 15 amino acids. The chain's CDR3 is CASSTRQVLNTEAFF. For the CDR3, the DNA is TGTGCCAGCAGTACAAGACAGGTCTTGAACACTGAAGCTTTCTTT.

This rearrangement joins TRBV9 to TRBJ2-1; 8 positions match TRBD2. Per the germline V gene, CDR1 is SGDLS and CDR2 is YYNGEE. CDR3 length: 15 amino acids. Trimming removed 2 bases from V and 2 bases from J; junction bases left unmatched: 3. The CDR3 reads CASSVSGGPYNEQFF. CDR3 bases: TGTGCCAGCAGCGTTTCGGGGGGGCCCTACAATGAGCAGTTCTTC.

The chain is built from TRBV15 and TRBJ2-5; tentative D call: TRBD2 (6 bases). This CDR3 spans 14 amino acids. Germline lookup yields CDR1 LNHNV and CDR2 YYDKDF (reference sequence). Trimming removed 0 bases from V and 5 bases from J, with 10 bases in between. Here the CDR3 reads CATSRDRGGETQYF. DNA of the CDR3: TGTGCCACCAGCAGAGACCGGGGAGGCGAGACCCAGTACTTC.